Listed here is a single T cell receptor (beta chain). Its antigen remains unidentified. The data were obtained in a study of T cell clones after liver transplantation. Study-wide results and caveats: Graft donor-reactive T cells possibly entered the graft instead of undergoing deletion. Conclusions were preliminary, with small, heterogeneous patient groups. Donor-reactive sequences fell more than third party-reactive ones, suggesting partial deletion.

The assay was immunoSEQ multiplex PCR, and TCRdb's table has in-frame clones only and misses some. The sample includes about 74,000 clones, about 80% of them seen just once. V gave up 5 bases and J gave up 4 bases; unmatched junction bases: 7. Germline-derived CDR1 and CDR2 are MNHEY and SMNVEV (reference sequence). CDR3 size: 15 residues. The rearrangement uses TRBV27 and TRBJ2-2; 7 bases align to TRBD1. The TCR comes from a human donor who received a liver transplant. Source: CD4+ T cells from blood, taken before liver transplant. The CDR3 reads CASSLNRGGTGELFF. CDR3 in DNA: TGTGCCAGCAGTCTGAACAGGGGCGGCACCGGGGAGCTGTTTTTT.